The 8 T cell receptor beta chains below were found in one sample sequenced in a study of spatial heterogeneity in lung cancer. Time point defined: blood at routine non-recurrence follow-up after resection. No cell sorting; template was whole RNA from tumor, lung tissue or PBMC. TCRdb reprocessed the 5' RACE reads via MiXCR and lists one record per CDR3 protein. Found here are roughly 120,000 distinct CDR3 sequences, 9.5% to 15% of them singletons; the top ten hold roughly 17%. The sequenced sample was PBMCs, obtained at follow-up. All receptors come from a male donor with early-stage non-small cell lung cancer.

This chain joins TRBV19 and TRBJ1-2; possible D gene TRBD1, 5 bases. Looked up from germline, CDR1 is LNHDA and CDR2 is SQIVND (reference sequence). Deletions cut 6 bases from V and 2 bases from J, with 16 bases between. The CDR3 consists of 15 residues. CDR3 protein: CASRGGEAPNYGYTF. The DNA for the CDR3 is TGTGCCAGTAGGGGAGGGGAAGCCCCCAACTATGGCTACACCTTC.

This clonotype appeared many times. The CDR3 sequence: CASSSRAGSSSYNEQFF. The CDR3 DNA follows: TGCGCCAGCAGCTCACGTGCGGGGAGCAGCTCCTACAATGAGCAGTTCTTC. V and J are TRBV5-1 and TRBJ2-1; TRBD2 might be the D (6 bases). Trimming took off 3 bases at V and 0 bases at J, with 16 bases between the two ends. The CDR3 is 17 amino acids. CDR1 is SGHRS, CDR2 YFSETQ, per germline.

This clonotype has ten or more counts. V usage is TRBV28 and J usage is TRBJ1-1, with 7 bases lining up with TRBD1. The V and J ends lost 6 bases and 2 bases, in that order; junction bases with no gene match: 9. Germline loops: CDR1 MDHEN, CDR2 SYDVKM. The CDR3 has 15 residues. CDR3 in amino acids: CASSATGTANTEAFF. CDR3 coding DNA: TGTGCCAGCAGCGCAACCGGGACAGCAAACACTGAAGCTTTCTTT.

This clonotype was detected a few times. The chain has TRBV5-6 and TRBJ1-2; 7 positions match TRBD1. The CDR3 runs 15 residues. V was pared by 0 bases and J by 4 bases, with 6 bases of the junction left unmatched. Germline V gene lookup returns CDR1 SGHDT and CDR2 YYEEEE. The CDR3 coding sequence is TGTGCCAGCAGCTTGGTTCAGGGGGGCCTCTATGGCTACACCTTC. Protein sequence: CASSLVQGGLYGYTF.

The rearrangement joins TRBV6-5 to TRBJ2-1, with TRBD2 matching over 9 bases. The germline V gene has CDR1 MNHEY and CDR2 SVGAGI. This CDR3 has 19 amino acids. With V trimmed by 2 bases and J by 8 bases, 19 bases remained unmatched. The CDR3 spells CASSYHTSLSGGPRDEQFF. The CDR3 DNA reads TGTGCCAGCAGTTACCACACGTCCCTTAGCGGGGGCCCAAGGGATGAGCAGTTCTTC.

Worth noting for this clonotype: The conserved closing phenylalanine or tryptophan is absent in this CDR3, likely reflecting a read error. J is TRBJ1-2 and V is TRBV5-4; 8 bases map to TRBD1. The CDR3 is 14 residues long. Germline V CDR1 and CDR2: SGHNT, YYREEE (reference sequence). The J segment lost 3 bases and the V segment lost 4 bases, leaving 5 bases of the junction unmatched. Here the CDR3 DNA reads TGTGCCAGCAGCACCGGACAGGGTGACTATGGCTACACCTAC. This encodes CASSTGQGDYGYTY.

This clonotype occurred a few times. The chain combines TRBV6-5 with TRBJ1-2; 9 bases match TRBD1. The CDR3 length is 14 residues. Germline assignment: CDR1 MNHEY and CDR2 SVGAGI. V gave up 2 bases and J gave up 8 bases; unmatched junction bases: 6. The CDR3 DNA reads TGTGCCAGCAGTTACGGCGGGACAGGGATCGGCTACACCTTC. It is translated as CASSYGGTGIGYTF.

This clonotype was observed at least ten times. This chain uses TRBV2 with TRBJ1-1; D is unclear. CDR3 size: 13 residues. Trimming cost V 6 bases and J 1 base, with 9 bases left between them. Germline CDR1 reads SNHLY; CDR2 reads FYNNEI. CDR3 protein: CASRGLSNTEAFF. The CDR3 nucleotides read TGTGCCAGCAGGGGTCTTTCGAACACTGAAGCTTTCTTT.